One and the same sample provided the 9 T cell receptor beta chains below, sequenced in a study of blood T cell repertoires in COVID-19. Generated by immunoSEQ multiplex PCR, the TCRdb table keeps only in-frame clones and is missing some. The table includes 88,000 or so clones, 65% to 90% detected once. Sequences were obtained from peripheral blood. The receptors here all came from a man aged 55-75 years with acute or convalescent COVID-19.

V gene TRBV12-3 or TRBV12-4 combines with J gene TRBJ1-3; D not resolved. V was pared by 0 bases and J by 4 bases, with 4 bases between. This CDR3 has 13 residues. The CDR3 sequence: CASSLAEGNTIYF. The CDR3 DNA reads TGTGCCAGCAGTTTAGCTGAGGGAAACACCATATATTTT.

This sequence joins TRBV30 and TRBJ1-2, with unresolved D. The CDR3 length is 12 residues. V was pared by 0 bases and J by 5 bases, with 7 bases between. Per germline, CDR1 GTSNPN and CDR2 SVGIG (reference sequence). DNA for the CDR3: TGTGCCTGGAGTGTAGATAGTTATGGCTACACCTTC. This sequence encodes CAWSVDSYGYTF.

The chain uses TRBV10-3 and TRBJ1-5; D perhaps matches TRBD1 (5 bases). The length of the CDR3 is 14 residues. V was pared by 4 bases and J by 1 base, with 8 bases between. Germline-derived CDR1 and CDR2 are ENHRY and SYGVKD. The CDR3 spells CAISGGDSNQPQHF. The CDR3 bases are TGTGCCATCAGTGGGGGGGACAGCAATCAGCCCCAGCATTTT.

The V call is TRBV6-2 or TRBV6-3, the J call TRBJ1-3; the D gene is possibly TRBD1 (5 bases). V gave up 6 bases and J gave up 1 base, with 7 bases separating them. Germline CDR1 reads MNHEY; CDR2 reads SVGEGT. The CDR3 extends over 13 amino acids. The chain's CDR3 is CASSHRSGNTIYF. Written as DNA, the CDR3 is TGTGCCAGCAGCCACAGGTCTGGAAACACCATATATTTT.

The rearrangement links TRBV2 to TRBJ2-5; no definite D call. This CDR3 comprises 15 residues. V was pared by 3 bases and J by 1 base, with 12 bases between. CDR1 is SNHLY, CDR2 FYNNEI, per germline. CDR3 coding DNA: TGTGCCAGCAGTGACTTGCTAACCCCCCAAGAGACCCAGTACTTC. Encoded protein: CASSDLLTPQETQYF.

This sequence joins TRBV7-9 and TRBJ2-7; possible D gene TRBD1, 6 bases. Germline lookup yields CDR1 SEHNR and CDR2 FQNEAQ (reference sequence). The length of the CDR3 is 14 residues. V was shortened by 1 base and J by 6 bases, with 13 bases between the two germline ends. In DNA, the CDR3 is TGTGCCAGCAGCTTAGAGGCAGGGGCAAGCGAGCAGTACTTC. As protein: CASSLEAGASEQYF.

V and J are TRBV30 and TRBJ1-1; TRBD1 matches 7 bases. The germline V gene has CDR1 GTSNPN and CDR2 SVGIG (reference sequence). The CDR3 contains 16 residues. The V and J ends lost 2 bases and 1 base, in that order; junction bases with no gene match: 10. CDR3 DNA: TGTGCCTGGAGTTCCGGGACAGATAGAAAGAACACTGAAGCTTTCTTT. Its translation: CAWSSGTDRKNTEAFF. Filled out from reference TRBV30 and TRBJ1-1, the complete variable domain reads SQTIHQWPATLVQPVGSPLSLECTVEGTSNPNLYWYRQAAGRGLQLLFYSVGIGQISSEVPQNLSASRPQDRQFILSSKKLLLSDSGFYLCAWSSGTDRKNTEAFFGQGTRLTVV.

The genes are TRBV30 and TRBJ1-1; TRBD1 agrees at 9 bases. V lost 5 bases, J lost 3 bases, and 7 bases stayed unmatched. CDR1 is GTSNPN and CDR2 is SVGIG in the germline V gene (reference sequence). There are 14 residues in the CDR3. The CDR3 sequence is CAWLGDRADTEAFF. The CDR3 bases are TGTGCCTGGCTCGGGGACAGGGCGGACACTGAAGCTTTCTTT.

V gene TRBV27 combines with J gene TRBJ2-1; D might be TRBD1 (6 bases). Trimming removed 5 bases from V and 0 bases from J, with 11 bases in between. Germline V lookup: CDR1 MNHEY, CDR2 SMNVEV (reference sequence). The CDR3 sequence is 15 residues long. The CDR3 DNA reads as TGTGCCAGCAGTCGGACAGTTAGCTCCTACAATGAGCAGTTCTTC. This sequence encodes CASSRTVSSYNEQFF.